Listed below are T cell receptor beta chains from one sample, sequenced in a study of PD-L1 blockade in urothelial cancer. Here immunoSEQ multiplex PCR was the method, and the copy in TCRdb shows in-frame clones only, minus some. This table holds approximately 100,000 clones, more than 70% found once. Sequenced here: PBMCs, sampled around atezolizumab (anti-PD-L1) treatment. The source of these receptors is a woman of 80 years or more with urothelial cancer. CDR3s include the opening cysteine and the closing phenylalanine or tryptophan. D genes are given only for firm matches. Clone size appears in some rows only: once, few, many, or a class for an expanded clone.

v_gene,j_gene,d_gene,abundance,CDR3aa,CDR3nt
TRBV5-6,TRBJ1-3,-,once,CASSLNRLGNTIYF,TGTGCCAGCAGCTTGAACAGGCTGGGAAACACCATATATTTT
TRBV5-5,TRBJ2-2,TRBD2,-,CASSLEGGMGTGELFF,TGTGCCAGCAGCTTGGAGGGAGGGATGGGCACCGGGGAGCTGTTTTTT
TRBV29-1,TRBJ2-1,TRBD2,-,CSVEPLAGRSYNEQFF,TGCAGCGTTGAGCCCCTAGCGGGCCGCTCCTACAATGAGCAGTTCTTC
TRBV5-1,TRBJ1-2,-,-,CASSLAGVGGYTF,TGCGCCAGCAGCTTGGCAGGGGTCGGTGGCTACACCTTC
TRBV5-1,TRBJ2-5,TRBD2,-,CASSLAVVSGSGETQYF,TGCGCCAGCAGCTTGGCCGTTGTTAGCGGGAGCGGGGAGACCCAGTACTTC
TRBV27,TRBJ2-1,TRBD2,-,CASSPESSGRGNEQFF,TGTGCCAGCAGCCCCGAGTCTAGCGGGAGAGGTAATGAGCAGTTCTTC
TRBV4-2,TRBJ1-4,TRBD1,-,CASSPVTGWDEKLFF,TGTGCCAGCAGCCCGGTGACAGGGTGGGATGAAAAACTGTTTTTT
TRBV5-1,TRBJ2-7,-,-,CASSLAGRTYEQYF,TGCGCCAGCAGCTTGGCAGGGAGGACCTACGAGCAGTACTTC
TRBV6-1,TRBJ1-5,-,-,CASSETPGGNQPQHF,TGTGCCAGCAGTGAAACTCCGGGAGGCAATCAGCCCCAGCATTTT
TRBV30,TRBJ1-1,-,few,CAWSVQGNTEAFF,TGTGCCTGGAGTGTACAGGGGAACACTGAAGCTTTCTTT
TRBV7-2,TRBJ1-1,-,-,CASSPQVNTEAFF,TGTGCCAGCAGCCCTCAGGTGAACACTGAAGCTTTCTTT
TRBV27,TRBJ2-2,TRBD1,-,CASSRDRVKTGELFF,TGTGCCAGCAGTCGGGACAGGGTAAAAACCGGGGAGCTGTTTTTT
TRBV6-5,TRBJ2-7,TRBD2,-,CASSPLAGGGGEQYF,TGTGCCAGCAGTCCTCTAGCGGGAGGAGGCGGGGAGCAGTACTTC
TRBV10-3,TRBJ2-1,TRBD2,-,CAISAGGSSYNEQFF,TGTGCCATCAGTGCCGGGGGGAGCTCCTACAATGAGCAGTTCTTC
TRBV14,TRBJ2-7,-,-,CASSPRMDNGQYF,TGTGCCAGCAGCCCACGGATGGACAACGGGCAGTACTTC
TRBV2,TRBJ2-1,-,few,CASSETRGNEQFF,TGTGCCAGCAGTGAAACCCGGGGCAATGAGCAGTTCTTC
TRBV15,TRBJ2-7,TRBD2,-,CATSRLLAGEEQYF,TGTGCCACCAGCAGGTTACTAGCGGGAGAAGAGCAGTACTTC
TRBV6-1,TRBJ2-1,TRBD2,-,CASSGSGGGYNEQFF,TGTGCCAGCAGTGGAAGCGGGGGGGGCTACAATGAGCAGTTCTTC
TRBV11-2,TRBJ2-1,-,-,CASVVGGAYNEQFF,TGTGCCAGCGTCGTCGGGGGAGCCTACAATGAGCAGTTCTTC
TRBV5-6,TRBJ2-1,TRBD2,-,CASSLGRERSYNEQFF,TGTGCCAGCAGCTTGGGGCGGGAGCGCTCCTACAATGAGCAGTTCTTC
TRBV7-2,TRBJ1-1,-,-,CASSWQGNTEAFF,TGTGCCAGCAGCTGGCAGGGGAACACTGAAGCTTTCTTT
TRBV6-5,TRBJ1-2,-,-,CASSYSGQSYGYTF,TGTGCCAGCAGTTACTCGGGGCAGAGCTATGGCTACACCTTC
TRBV6-1,TRBJ1-4,-,-,CASRNRGVNEKLFF,TGTGCCAGCAGAAACCGGGGGGTGAATGAAAAACTGTTTTTT
TRBV11-2,TRBJ2-7,-,-,CASSFGGAYEQYF,TGTGCCAGCAGCTTCGGGGGAGCCTACGAGCAGTACTTC
TRBV27,TRBJ2-3,-,-,CASSSRGKDTQYF,TGTGCCAGCAGTTCCCGGGGGAAAGATACGCAGTATTTT
TRBV7-3,TRBJ2-3,-,-,CASSLNQKDTQYF,TGTGCCAGCAGCTTAAACCAGAAAGATACGCAGTATTTT
TRBV5-1,TRBJ1-4,TRBD1,-,CASSRGTGVMEKLFF,TGCGCCAGCAGCCGGGGGACAGGGGTGATGGAAAAACTGTTTTTT
TRBV2,TRBJ2-5,TRBD1,-,CASTLRQGAETQYF,TGTGCCAGCACCTTACGACAGGGGGCCGAGACCCAGTACTTC
TRBV6-6,TRBJ1-1,-,-,CASIRNTEAFF,TGTGCCAGCATCCGGAACACTGAAGCTTTCTTT
TRBV10-3,TRBJ2-7,-,-,CAISESSPEVGEQYF,TGTGCCATCAGTGAGTCAAGCCCGGAGGTGGGCGAGCAGTACTTC
TRBV11-1,TRBJ2-1,TRBD2,-,CASSRPGLAGNNEQFF,TGTGCCAGCAGCCGGCCGGGACTAGCGGGAAACAATGAGCAGTTCTTC
TRBV2,TRBJ2-3,TRBD2,-,CASSSRGSGGLSTDTQYF,TGTGCCAGCAGTTCCCGGGGTAGCGGGGGGCTAAGCACAGATACGCAGTATTTT
TRBV28,TRBJ2-7,TRBD2,-,CASRRTSVYEQYF,TGTGCCAGCAGACGGACTAGCGTGTACGAGCAGTACTTC
TRBV7-2,TRBJ1-1,TRBD1,once,CASSLGSGQGGTEAFF,TGTGCCAGCAGCTTAGGGTCGGGACAGGGGGGCACTGAAGCTTTCTTT
TRBV28,TRBJ1-2,-,-,CASTDQDFYGYTF,TGTGCCAGCACTGACCAGGATTTCTATGGCTACACCTTC
TRBV28,TRBJ2-7,-,-,CASTLGQWGGEQYF,TGTGCCAGCACCTTAGGGCAGTGGGGAGGCGAGCAGTACTTC
TRBV28,TRBJ1-1,TRBD1,-,CASSFKLTGGSTEAFF,TGTGCCAGCAGTTTCAAGCTGACAGGGGGAAGCACTGAAGCTTTCTTT
TRBV19,TRBJ1-2,-,few,CASSTTVYGYTF,TGTGCCAGTAGTACGACAGTCTATGGCTACACCTTC
TRBV7-9,TRBJ2-7,-,once,CASSSTAASNYEQYF,TGTGCCAGCAGTTCTACCGCCGCTAGCAACTACGAGCAGTACTTC
TRBV5-1,TRBJ1-1,TRBD1,-,CASSPDRAGTEAFF,TGCGCCAGCAGCCCTGACAGGGCGGGCACTGAAGCTTTCTTT
TRBV5-1,TRBJ2-3,TRBD2,once,CASSTDPIAGSTDTQYF,TGCGCCAGCAGCACCGACCCCATAGCGGGAAGCACAGATACGCAGTATTTT